This TCR beta chain was captured by sequencing in a study of resident and recirculating memory T cells in vitiligo. For the study at large: Samples were epidermis from two lesional and two nonlesional sites, plus PBMCs. Broader study findings: Vitiligo lesions lacked a unique dominant clone, and clonality varied.

This clone has more than one count but fewer than ten. The antigen is not known. The CDR3 covers 14 residues. Unmatched junction bases numbered 7, after V lost 4 bases and J lost 5 bases. Per germline, CDR1 SGDLS and CDR2 YYNGEE. Profiled with immunoSEQ multiplex PCR; TCRdb holds only in-frame clones, not every one. In the table there are tens of thousands of clones, roughly nine tenths of which are singletons. This clonotype was sampled from a male donor with vitiligo. The sequenced material came from blood. The chain combines TRBV9 with TRBJ1-1; TRBD1 aligns across 8 bases. CDR3 region: CASSLGTGRTEAFF. The CDR3 nucleotides read TGTGCCAGCAGCCTCGGGACAGGTCGTACTGAAGCTTTCTTT.